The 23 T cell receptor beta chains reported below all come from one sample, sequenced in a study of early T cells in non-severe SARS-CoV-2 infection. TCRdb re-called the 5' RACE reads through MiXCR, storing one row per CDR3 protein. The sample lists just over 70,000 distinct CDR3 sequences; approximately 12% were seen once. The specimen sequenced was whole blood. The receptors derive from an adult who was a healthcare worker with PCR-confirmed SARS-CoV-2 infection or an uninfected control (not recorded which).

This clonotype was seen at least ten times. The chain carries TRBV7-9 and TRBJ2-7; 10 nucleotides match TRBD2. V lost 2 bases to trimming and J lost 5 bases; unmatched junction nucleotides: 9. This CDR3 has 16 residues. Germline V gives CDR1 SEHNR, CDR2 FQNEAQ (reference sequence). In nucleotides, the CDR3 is TGTGCCAGCAGCTTATCGGAGTCGGGACTAGCGCACGAGCAGTACTTC. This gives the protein CASSLSESGLAHEQYF.

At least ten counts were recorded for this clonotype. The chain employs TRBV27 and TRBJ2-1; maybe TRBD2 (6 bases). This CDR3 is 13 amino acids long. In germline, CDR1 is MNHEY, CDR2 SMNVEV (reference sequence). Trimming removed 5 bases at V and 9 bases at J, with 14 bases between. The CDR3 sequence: CASSLTRTAEQFF. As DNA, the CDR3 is TGTGCCAGCAGTCTGACTAGAACCGCTGAGCAGTTCTTC.

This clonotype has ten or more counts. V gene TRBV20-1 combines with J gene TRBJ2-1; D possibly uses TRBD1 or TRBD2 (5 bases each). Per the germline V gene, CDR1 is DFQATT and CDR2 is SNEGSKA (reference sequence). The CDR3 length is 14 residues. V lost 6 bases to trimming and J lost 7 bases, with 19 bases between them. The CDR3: CSAPGTINRNEQFF. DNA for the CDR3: TGCAGTGCCCCCGGGACCATAAACAGAAATGAGCAGTTCTTC.

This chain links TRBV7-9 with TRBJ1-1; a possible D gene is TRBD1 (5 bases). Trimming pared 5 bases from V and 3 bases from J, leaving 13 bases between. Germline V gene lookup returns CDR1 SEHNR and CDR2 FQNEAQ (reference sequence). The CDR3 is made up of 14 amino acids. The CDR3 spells CASSPVGRYTEAFF. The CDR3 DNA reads TGTGCCAGCAGCCCGGTGGGACGGTACACTGAAGCTTTCTTT.

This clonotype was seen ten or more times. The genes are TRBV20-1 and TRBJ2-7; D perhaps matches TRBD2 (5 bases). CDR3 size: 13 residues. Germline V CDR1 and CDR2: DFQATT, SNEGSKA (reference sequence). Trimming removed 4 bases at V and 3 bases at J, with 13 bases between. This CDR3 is CSATRGVNYEQYF. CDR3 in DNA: TGCAGTGCTACCCGGGGAGTAAACTACGAGCAGTACTTC.

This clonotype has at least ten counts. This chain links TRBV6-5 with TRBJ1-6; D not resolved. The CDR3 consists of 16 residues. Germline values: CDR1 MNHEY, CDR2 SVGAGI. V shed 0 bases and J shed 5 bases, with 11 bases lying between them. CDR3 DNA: TGTGCCAGCAGTTACTCGGCAGCCTCTAATAATTCACCCCTCCACTTT. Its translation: CASSYSAASNNSPLHF.

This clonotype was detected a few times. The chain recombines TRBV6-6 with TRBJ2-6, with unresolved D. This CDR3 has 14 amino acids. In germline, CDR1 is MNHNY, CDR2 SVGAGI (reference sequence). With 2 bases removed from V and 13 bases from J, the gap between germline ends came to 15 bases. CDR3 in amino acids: CASSYLELSQVLTF. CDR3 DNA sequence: TGTGCCAGCAGTTACCTCGAACTTTCTCAGGTCCTGACTTTC.

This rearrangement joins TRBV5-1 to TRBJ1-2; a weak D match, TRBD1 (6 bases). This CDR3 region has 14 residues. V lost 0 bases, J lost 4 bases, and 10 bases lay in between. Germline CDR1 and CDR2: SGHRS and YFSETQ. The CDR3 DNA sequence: TGCGCCAGCAGCTTGGCCCAGGGGCTCTATGGCTACACCTTC. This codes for CASSLAQGLYGYTF.

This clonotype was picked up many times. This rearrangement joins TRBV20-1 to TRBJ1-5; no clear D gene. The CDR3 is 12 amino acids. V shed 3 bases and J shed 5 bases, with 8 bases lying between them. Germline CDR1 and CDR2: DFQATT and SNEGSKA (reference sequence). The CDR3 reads CSARGGDQPQHF. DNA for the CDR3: TGCAGTGCTAGGGGTGGAGATCAGCCCCAGCATTTT.

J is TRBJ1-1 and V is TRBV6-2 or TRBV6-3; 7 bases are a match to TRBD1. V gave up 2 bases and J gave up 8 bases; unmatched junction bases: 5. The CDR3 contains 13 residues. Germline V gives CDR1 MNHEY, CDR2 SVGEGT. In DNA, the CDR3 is TGTGCCAGCAGTTACGTCCGACAGGGAGAAGCTTTCTTT. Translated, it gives CASSYVRQGEAFF.

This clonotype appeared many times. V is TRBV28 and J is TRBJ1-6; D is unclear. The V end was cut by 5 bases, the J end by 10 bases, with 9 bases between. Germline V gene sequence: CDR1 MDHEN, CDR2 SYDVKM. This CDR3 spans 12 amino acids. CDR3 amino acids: CASSPYSSPLHF. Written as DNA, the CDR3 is TGTGCCAGCAGTCCTTATAGCTCACCCCTCCACTTT.

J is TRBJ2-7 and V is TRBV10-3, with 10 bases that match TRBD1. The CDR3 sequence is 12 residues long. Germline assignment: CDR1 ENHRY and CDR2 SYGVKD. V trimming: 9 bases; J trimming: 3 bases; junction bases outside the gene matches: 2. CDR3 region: CAIRDRGYEQYF. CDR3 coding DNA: TGTGCCATACGGGACAGGGGCTACGAGCAGTACTTC.

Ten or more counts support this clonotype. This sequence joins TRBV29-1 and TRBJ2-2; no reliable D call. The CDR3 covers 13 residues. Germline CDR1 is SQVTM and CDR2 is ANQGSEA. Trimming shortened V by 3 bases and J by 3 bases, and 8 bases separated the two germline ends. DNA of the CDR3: TGCAGCGTTGAGTCCAGTGACACCGGGGAGCTGTTTTTT. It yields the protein CSVESSDTGELFF.

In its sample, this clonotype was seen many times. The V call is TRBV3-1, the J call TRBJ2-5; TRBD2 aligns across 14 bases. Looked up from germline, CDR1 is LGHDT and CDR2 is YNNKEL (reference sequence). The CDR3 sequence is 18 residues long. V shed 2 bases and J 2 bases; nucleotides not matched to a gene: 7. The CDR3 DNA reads TGTGCCAGCAGCCAATTCGGGACTAGCGGGAGACAGCAAGAGACCCAGTACTTC. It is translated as CASSQFGTSGRQQETQYF.

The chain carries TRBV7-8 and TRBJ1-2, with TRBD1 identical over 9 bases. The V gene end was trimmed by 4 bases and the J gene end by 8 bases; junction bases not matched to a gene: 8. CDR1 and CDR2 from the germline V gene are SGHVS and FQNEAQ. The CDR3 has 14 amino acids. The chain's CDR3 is CASSYGDRDEGYTF. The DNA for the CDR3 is TGTGCCAGCAGCTACGGGGACAGGGATGAGGGCTACACCTTC.

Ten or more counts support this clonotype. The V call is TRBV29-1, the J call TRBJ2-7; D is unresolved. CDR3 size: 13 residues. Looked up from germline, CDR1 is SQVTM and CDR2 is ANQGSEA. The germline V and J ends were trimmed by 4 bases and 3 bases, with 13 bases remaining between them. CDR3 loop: CSVAETEYYEQYF. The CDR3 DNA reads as TGCAGCGTTGCCGAGACGGAGTACTACGAGCAGTACTTC.

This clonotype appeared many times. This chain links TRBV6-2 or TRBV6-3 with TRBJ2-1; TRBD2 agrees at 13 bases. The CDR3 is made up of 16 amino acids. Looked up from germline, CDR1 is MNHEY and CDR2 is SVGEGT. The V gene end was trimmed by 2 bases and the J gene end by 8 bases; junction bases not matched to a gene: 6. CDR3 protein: CASSYQLAGGPDEQFF. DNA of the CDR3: TGTGCCAGCAGTTACCAACTAGCGGGAGGGCCCGATGAGCAGTTCTTC.

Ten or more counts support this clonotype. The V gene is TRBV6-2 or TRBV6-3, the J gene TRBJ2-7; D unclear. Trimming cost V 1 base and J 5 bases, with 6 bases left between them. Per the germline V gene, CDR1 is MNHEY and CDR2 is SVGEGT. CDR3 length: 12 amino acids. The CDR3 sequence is CASSYLAHEQYF. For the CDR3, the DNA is TGTGCCAGCAGTTACTTGGCCCACGAGCAGTACTTC.

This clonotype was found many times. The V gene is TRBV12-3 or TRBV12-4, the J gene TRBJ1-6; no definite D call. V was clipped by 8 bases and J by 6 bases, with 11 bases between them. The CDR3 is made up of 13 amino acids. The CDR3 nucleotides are TGTGCCAGCGGCAGGTCCCTTAATTCACCCCTCCACTTT. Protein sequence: CASGRSLNSPLHF.

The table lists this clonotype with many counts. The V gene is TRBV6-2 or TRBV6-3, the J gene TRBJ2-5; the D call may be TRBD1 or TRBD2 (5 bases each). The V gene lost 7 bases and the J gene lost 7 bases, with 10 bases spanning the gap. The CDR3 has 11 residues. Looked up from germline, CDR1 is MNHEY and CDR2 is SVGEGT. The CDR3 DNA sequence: TGTGCCAGCACGGGACGGCGGACCCAGTACTTC. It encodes CASTGRRTQYF.

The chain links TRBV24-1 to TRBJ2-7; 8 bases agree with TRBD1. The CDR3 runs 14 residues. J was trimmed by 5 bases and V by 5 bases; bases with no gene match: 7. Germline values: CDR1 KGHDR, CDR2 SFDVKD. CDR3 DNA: TGTGCCACCAGTGGCGGGACAGGCATAGACGAGCAGTACTTC. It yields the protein CATSGGTGIDEQYF.

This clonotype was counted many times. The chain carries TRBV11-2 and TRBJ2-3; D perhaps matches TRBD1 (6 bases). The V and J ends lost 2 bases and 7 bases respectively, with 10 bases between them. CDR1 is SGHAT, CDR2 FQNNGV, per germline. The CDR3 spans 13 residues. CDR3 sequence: CASSLLRGYTQYF. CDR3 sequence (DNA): TGTGCCAGCAGCTTACTCAGGGGCTATACGCAGTATTTT.

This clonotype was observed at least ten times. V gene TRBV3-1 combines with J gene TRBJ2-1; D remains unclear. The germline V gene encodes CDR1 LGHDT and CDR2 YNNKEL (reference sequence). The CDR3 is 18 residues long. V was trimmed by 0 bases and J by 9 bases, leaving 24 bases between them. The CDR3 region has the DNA TGTGCCAGCAGCCAAGAAAAGAGGCCGGCCACCCGGCTGGGTGAGCAGTTCTTC. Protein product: CASSQEKRPATRLGEQFF.